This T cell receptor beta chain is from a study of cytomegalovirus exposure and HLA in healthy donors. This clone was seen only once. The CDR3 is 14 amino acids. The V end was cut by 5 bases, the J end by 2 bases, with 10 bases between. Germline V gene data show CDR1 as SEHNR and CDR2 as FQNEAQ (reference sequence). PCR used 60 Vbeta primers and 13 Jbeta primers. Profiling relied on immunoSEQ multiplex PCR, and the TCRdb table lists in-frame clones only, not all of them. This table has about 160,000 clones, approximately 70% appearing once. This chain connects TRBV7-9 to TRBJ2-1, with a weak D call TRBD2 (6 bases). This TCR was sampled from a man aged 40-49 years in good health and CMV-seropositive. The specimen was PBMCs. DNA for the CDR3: TGTGCCAGCAGCGCCTCGGGAGCCTACAATGAGCAGTTCTTC. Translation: CASSASGAYNEQFF.